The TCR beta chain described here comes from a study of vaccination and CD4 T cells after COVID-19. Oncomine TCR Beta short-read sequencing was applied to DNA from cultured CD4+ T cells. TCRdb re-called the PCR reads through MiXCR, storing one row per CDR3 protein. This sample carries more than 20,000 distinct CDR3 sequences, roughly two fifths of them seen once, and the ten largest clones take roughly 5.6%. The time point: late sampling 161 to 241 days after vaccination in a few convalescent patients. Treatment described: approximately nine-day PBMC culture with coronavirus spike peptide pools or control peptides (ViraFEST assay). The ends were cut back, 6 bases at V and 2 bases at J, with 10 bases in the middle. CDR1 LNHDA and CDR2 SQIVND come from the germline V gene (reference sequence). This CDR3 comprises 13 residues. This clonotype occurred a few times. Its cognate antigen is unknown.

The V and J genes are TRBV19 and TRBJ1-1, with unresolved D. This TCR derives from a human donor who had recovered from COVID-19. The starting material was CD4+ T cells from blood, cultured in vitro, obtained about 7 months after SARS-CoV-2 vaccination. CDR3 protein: CASSLPRNTEAFF. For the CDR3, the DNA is TGTGCCAGTAGCCTGCCAAGAAACACTGAAGCTTTCTTT.